This TCR beta chain originates from a study of cytomegalovirus exposure and HLA in healthy donors. Study results and caveats: There were about 160 TCR beta chains listed as cytomegalovirus-associated. When analyzed later, a missense DCLRE1C variant was found to be linked to TCR beta V- and J-gene trimming.

As for this clone: Its cognate antigen is unknown.

V lost 6 bases to trimming and J lost 7 bases, with 4 bases between them. Looked up from germline, CDR1 is MDHEN and CDR2 is SYDVKM. The CDR3 consists of 10 residues. Vbeta (60) and Jbeta (13) primers were used in the PCR. As originally analysed: In a later analysis, approximately 80 million unique TCR beta chains included roughly 11 million shared by two or more donors. The data were produced by immunoSEQ multiplex PCR, yet TCRdb's version contains in-frame clones alone and is incomplete. For V, J and clone size, that table is used; D and trimming come from the DNA. Of tens of thousands of clones in the sample, almost 80% were seen once.

V gene TRBV28 combines with J gene TRBJ2-1, with D uncertain. The sequencing input was PBMCs. The TCR sequence derives from a female donor in good health and CMV-seronegative. This CDR3 reads CASRQNEQFF. CDR3 nucleotide sequence: TGTGCCAGCAGGCAGAATGAGCAGTTCTTC.